The source of this TCR beta chain is a study of Graves' ophthalmopathy and Graves' hyperthyroidism. V trimming: 2 bases; J trimming: 5 bases; junction bases outside the gene matches: 6. This CDR3 spans 14 amino acids. CDR1 is MDHEN, CDR2 SYDVKM, per germline. Transcripts of RNA were the source for amplifying TCR beta CDR3 regions. An initial RT-PCR round employing HTBI primers preceded a second-round multiplex PCR. In TCRdb, the multiplex PCR reads were re-called with MiXCR into one record per CDR3 protein. The table lists over 450,000 distinct CDR3 sequences, 13% to 15% of them singletons. This clonotype was seen at least ten times.

Specimen: blood. The sequence was obtained from a woman aged 25-40 years with Graves' ophthalmopathy. The genes are TRBV28 and TRBJ2-7, with 7 bases lining up with TRBD2. The CDR3 region is CASSLRAGIHEQYF. The DNA of the CDR3 is TGTGCCAGCAGTTTACGAGCGGGAATCCACGAGCAGTACTTC.